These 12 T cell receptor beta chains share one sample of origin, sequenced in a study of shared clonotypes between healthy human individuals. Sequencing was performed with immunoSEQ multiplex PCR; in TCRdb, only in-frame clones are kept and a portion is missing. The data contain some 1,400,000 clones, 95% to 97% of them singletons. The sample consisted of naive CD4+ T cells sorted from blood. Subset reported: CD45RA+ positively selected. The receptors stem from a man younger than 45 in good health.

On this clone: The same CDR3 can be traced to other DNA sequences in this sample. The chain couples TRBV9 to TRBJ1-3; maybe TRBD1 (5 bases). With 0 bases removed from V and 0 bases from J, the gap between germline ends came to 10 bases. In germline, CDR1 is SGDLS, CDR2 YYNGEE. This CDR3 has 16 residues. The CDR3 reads CASSVGGSSSGNTIYF. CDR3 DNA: TGTGCCAGCAGCGTAGGGGGCAGTAGCTCTGGAAACACCATATATTTT.

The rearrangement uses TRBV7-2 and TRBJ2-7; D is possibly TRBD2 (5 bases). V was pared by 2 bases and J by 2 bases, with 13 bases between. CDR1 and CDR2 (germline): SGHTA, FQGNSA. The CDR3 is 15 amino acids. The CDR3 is CASSLYSGLPYEQYF. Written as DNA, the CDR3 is TGTGCCAGCAGCTTATACTCAGGACTGCCCTACGAGCAGTACTTC.

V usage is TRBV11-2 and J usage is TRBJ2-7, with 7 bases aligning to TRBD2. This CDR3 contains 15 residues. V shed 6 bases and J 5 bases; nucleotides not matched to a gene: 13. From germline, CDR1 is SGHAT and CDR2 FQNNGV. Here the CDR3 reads CASRPLRLAGNEQYF. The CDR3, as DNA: TGTGCCAGCAGACCCCTCAGACTAGCCGGAAACGAGCAGTACTTC.

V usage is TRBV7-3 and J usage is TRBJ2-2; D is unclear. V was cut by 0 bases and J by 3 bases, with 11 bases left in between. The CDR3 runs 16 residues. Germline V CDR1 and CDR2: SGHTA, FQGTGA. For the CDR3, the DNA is TGTGCCAGCAGCTTAACAGGGTTTAGGCACACCGGGGAGCTGTTTTTT. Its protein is CASSLTGFRHTGELFF.

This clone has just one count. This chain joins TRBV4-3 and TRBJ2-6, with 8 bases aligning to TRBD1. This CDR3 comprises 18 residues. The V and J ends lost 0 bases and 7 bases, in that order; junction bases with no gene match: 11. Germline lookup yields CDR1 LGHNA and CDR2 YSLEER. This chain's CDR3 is CASSQESLTGDYANVLTF. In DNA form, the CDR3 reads TGCGCCAGCAGCCAAGAGTCCCTGACAGGGGATTATGCCAACGTCCTGACTTTC.

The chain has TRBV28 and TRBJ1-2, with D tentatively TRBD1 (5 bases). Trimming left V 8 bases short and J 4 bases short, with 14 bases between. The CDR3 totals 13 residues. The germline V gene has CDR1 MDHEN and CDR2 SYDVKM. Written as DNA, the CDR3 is TGTGCCAGCCGGACACAGTCCTTCTATGGCTACACCTTC. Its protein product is CASRTQSFYGYTF.

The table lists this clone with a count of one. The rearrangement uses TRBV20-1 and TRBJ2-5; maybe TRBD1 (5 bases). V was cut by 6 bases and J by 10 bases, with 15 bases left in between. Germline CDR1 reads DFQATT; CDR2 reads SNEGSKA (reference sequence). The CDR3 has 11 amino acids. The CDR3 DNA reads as TGCAGTGCCACCGCGGTAGGGGACCAGTACTTC. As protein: CSATAVGDQYF.

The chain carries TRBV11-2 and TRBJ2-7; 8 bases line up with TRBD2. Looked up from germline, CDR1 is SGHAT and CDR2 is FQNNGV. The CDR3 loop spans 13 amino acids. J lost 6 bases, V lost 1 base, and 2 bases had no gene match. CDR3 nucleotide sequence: TGTGCCAGCAGCTTAGCGGGAGGGGTCGAGCAGTACTTC. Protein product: CASSLAGGVEQYF.

The CDR3 is CASRTDYSGNTIYF. CDR3 bases: TGTGCCAGCAGGACAGATTACTCTGGAAACACCATATATTTT. The V call is TRBV13, the J call TRBJ1-3; D might be TRBD1 (5 bases). Deletions cut 6 bases from V and 0 bases from J, with 9 bases between. Germline CDR1 PRHDT, CDR2 FYEKMQ (reference sequence). This CDR3 is built from 14 residues.

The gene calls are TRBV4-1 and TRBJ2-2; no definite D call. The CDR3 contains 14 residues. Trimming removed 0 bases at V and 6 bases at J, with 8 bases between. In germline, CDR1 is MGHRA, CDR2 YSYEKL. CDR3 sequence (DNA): TGCGCCAGCAGCCAAGATAGGGATCCCGGGGAGCTGTTTTTT. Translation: CASSQDRDPGELFF.

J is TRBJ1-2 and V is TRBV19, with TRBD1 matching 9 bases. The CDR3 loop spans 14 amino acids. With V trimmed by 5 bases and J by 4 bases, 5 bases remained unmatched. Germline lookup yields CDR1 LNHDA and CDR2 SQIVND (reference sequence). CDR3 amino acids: CASSVTGGGYGYTF. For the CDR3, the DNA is TGTGCCAGTAGTGTCACAGGGGGCGGCTATGGCTACACCTTC.

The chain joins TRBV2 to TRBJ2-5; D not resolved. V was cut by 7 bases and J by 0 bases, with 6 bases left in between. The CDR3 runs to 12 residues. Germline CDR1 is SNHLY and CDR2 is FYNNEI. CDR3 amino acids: CASIADQETQYF. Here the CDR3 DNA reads TGTGCCAGCATAGCAGACCAAGAGACCCAGTACTTC.